This T cell receptor (beta chain) was observed in a study of cytomegalovirus exposure and HLA in healthy donors. A multiplex PCR was run with 60 Vbeta primers and 13 Jbeta primers. TCRdb's table, derived via immunoSEQ multiplex PCR, lists solely in-frame clones and lacks some. The data contain 90,000 to 110,000 clones, around 75% of them seen just once; the ten biggest clones take up over 2%. A few counts support this clone. Its antigen remains unidentified. Study results and limitations: The likely origin of a cluster of highly shared sequence variants was a sequencing artifact. In an earlier analysis, most TCR beta V segments were productive about 87% or about 30% of the time.

CDR3 size: 17 residues. Trimming took 0 bases from V and 3 from J; bases not matched to a gene: 10. The V gene's germline CDR1 is KGHSH and CDR2 LQKENI. This clonotype was sampled from a man aged 25-45 years in good health and CMV-seronegative. The V gene is TRBV18, the J gene TRBJ1-2; TRBD1 matches 7 bases. Sequences were obtained from PBMCs. The CDR3 is CASSPPPTTGLHYGYTF. The CDR3 nucleotides are TGTGCCAGCTCACCACCCCCCACGACAGGGCTTCACTATGGCTACACCTTC.